This T cell receptor (beta chain) was observed in a study of blood T cell repertoires in COVID-19. Study context: COVID-19 samples from acute and convalescent phases originated in the United States, Italy and Spain. Nucleic acid was either cDNA or gDNA, and it came from T cells, B-cell-depleted T cells, or PBMCs.

Original data processing: The authors estimated nucleated cell counts from reference gene primer amplification. Assay: immunoSEQ multiplex PCR; the TCRdb copy retains only in-frame clones and omits some. V, J and clone size were drawn from that table, and D and trimming were deduced from the DNA. Of 65,000 to 90,000 clones in the sample, around 79% were seen once. The V gene's germline CDR1 is SGHTA and CDR2 FQGTGA. This CDR3 region has 18 residues. V lost 5 bases and J lost 2; bases outside the gene matches: 14. This clone was observed a handful of times. The receptor was derived from a man in his sixties with active or convalescent COVID-19. The sample taken for sequencing was peripheral blood. The chain couples TRBV7-3 to TRBJ2-2, with 7 bases lining up with TRBD2. The CDR3, as DNA: TGTGCCAGCAGCCGACCCACCCTAGCGGACGATAACACCGGGGAGCTGTTTTTT. Translated, it gives CASSRPTLADDNTGELFF.